The entry below describes one TCR beta chain. Its antigen is undetermined. The data originate from a study of cytomegalovirus exposure and HLA in healthy donors. From germline, CDR1 is SEHNR and CDR2 FQNEAQ (reference sequence). J was trimmed by 8 bases and V by 11 bases; bases with no gene match: 7. This CDR3 has 11 residues. Study results and caveats: A few chains tied to CMV proved CMV antigen-specific in vitro. Researchers left out some V segments, among them TRBV6-2 and TRBV6-3, as indistinguishable.

At collection, donors were nominally healthy, but unrecorded immune exposures were probable. PCR primers comprised 60 Vbeta and 13 Jbeta primers. This table comes from immunoSEQ multiplex PCR, and its TCRdb copy is limited to in-frame clones, with some not included. The sample contains some 200,000 clones, approximately 81% of which appear only once. This rearrangement joins TRBV7-9 to TRBJ1-2, with 8 bases fitting TRBD1. The TCR was taken from a woman aged 25 to 39 in good health and CMV-seronegative. The sequencing sample was made of PBMCs. As DNA, the CDR3 is TGTGCCCTACAGGGGGTACGGGGCTACACCTTC. Its translation is CALQGVRGYTF.